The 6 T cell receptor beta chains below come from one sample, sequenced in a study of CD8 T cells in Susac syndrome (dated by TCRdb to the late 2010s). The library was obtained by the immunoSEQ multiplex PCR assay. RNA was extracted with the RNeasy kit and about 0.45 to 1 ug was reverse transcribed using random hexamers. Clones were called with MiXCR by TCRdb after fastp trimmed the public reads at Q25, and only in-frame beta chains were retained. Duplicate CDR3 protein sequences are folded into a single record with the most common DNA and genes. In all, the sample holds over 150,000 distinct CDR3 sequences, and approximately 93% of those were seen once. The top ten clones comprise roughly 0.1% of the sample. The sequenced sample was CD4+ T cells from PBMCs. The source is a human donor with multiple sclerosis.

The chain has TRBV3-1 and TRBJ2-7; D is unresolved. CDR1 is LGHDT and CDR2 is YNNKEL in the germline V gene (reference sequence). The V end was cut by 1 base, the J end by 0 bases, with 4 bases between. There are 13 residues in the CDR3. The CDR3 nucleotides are TGTGCCAGCAGCCAAGGCAACTCCTACGAGCAGTACTTC. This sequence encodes CASSQGNSYEQYF.

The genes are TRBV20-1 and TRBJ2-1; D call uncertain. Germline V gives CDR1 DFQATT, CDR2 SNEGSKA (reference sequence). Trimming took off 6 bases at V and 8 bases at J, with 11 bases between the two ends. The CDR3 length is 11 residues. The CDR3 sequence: CSARLDHEQFF. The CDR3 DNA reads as TGCAGTGCGAGGTTAGATCATGAGCAGTTCTTC.

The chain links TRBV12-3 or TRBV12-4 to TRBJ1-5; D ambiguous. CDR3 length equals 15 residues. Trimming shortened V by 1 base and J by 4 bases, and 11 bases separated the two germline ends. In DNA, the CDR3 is TGTGCCAGCAGTTTAGGGCTTATAGCAAATCAGCCCCAGCATTTT. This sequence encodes CASSLGLIANQPQHF.

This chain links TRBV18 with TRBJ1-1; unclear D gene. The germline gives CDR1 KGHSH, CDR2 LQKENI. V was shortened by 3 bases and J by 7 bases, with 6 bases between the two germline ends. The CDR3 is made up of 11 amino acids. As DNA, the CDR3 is TGTGCCAGCTCACCGGAGCATGAAGCTTTCTTT. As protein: CASSPEHEAFF. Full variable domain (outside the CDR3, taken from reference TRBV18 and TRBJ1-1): NAGVMQNPRHLVRRRGQEARLRCSPMKGHSHVYWYRQLPEEGLKFMVYLQKENIIDESGMPKERFSAEFPKEGPSILRIQQVVRGDSAAYFCASSPEHEAFFGQGTRLTVV.

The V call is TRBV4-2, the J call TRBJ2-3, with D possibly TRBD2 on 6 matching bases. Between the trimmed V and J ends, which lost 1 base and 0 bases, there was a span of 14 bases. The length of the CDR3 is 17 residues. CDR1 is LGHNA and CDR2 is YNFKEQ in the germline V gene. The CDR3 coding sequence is TGTGCCAGCAGCCAAGGGCTTCTGGGGACTAGCACAGATACGCAGTATTTT. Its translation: CASSQGLLGTSTDTQYF.

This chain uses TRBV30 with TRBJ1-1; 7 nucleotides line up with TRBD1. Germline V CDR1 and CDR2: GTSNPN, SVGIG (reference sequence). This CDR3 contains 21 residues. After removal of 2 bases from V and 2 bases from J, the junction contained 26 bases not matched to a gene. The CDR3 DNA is TGTGCCTGGAGTTCCCTGGTATCTCCCAGGGGGATCTTGGGGGATAACACTGAAGCTTTCTTT. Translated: CAWSSLVSPRGILGDNTEAFF.